The 17 T cell receptor beta chains presented below share a single source sample, sequenced in a study of cytomegalovirus exposure and HLA in healthy donors. A multiplex PCR was run with 60 Vbeta primers and 13 Jbeta primers. Generated by immunoSEQ multiplex PCR, the TCRdb table keeps only in-frame clones and is missing some. The sample includes about 140,000 clones, around 80% of them seen just once. The sequenced sample was PBMCs. The receptors here all came from a woman aged 50 to 65 in good health and CMV-seropositive.

This sequence joins TRBV6-5 and TRBJ1-2; TRBD1 matches at 8 bases. CDR1 MNHEY and CDR2 SVGAGI come from the germline V gene. The CDR3 sequence is 15 residues long. V lost 0 bases and J lost 8; bases outside the gene matches: 8. The CDR3 loop reads CASSYSLRTGHGYTF. Here the CDR3 DNA reads TGTGCCAGCAGTTACTCCCTCCGGACAGGGCACGGCTACACCTTC.

The rearrangement joins TRBV28 to TRBJ2-5; 7 nucleotides line up with TRBD1. This CDR3 is 16 amino acids long. CDR1 and CDR2 from the germline V gene are MDHEN and SYDVKM. The V segment lost 7 bases and the J segment 1 base; nucleotides outside the gene matches: 12. CDR3 DNA: TGTGCCAGCAAAGTACATGAGGGGGCCTTCCAAGAGACCCAGTACTTC. This translates into CASKVHEGAFQETQYF.

The V and J genes are TRBV27 and TRBJ1-2; D call uncertain. The CDR3 is 14 amino acids. Germline lookup yields CDR1 MNHEY and CDR2 SMNVEV (reference sequence). V lost 3 bases, J lost 2 bases, and 10 bases lay in between. The CDR3 loop reads CASSFAAINYGYTF. Here the CDR3 DNA reads TGTGCCAGCAGTTTTGCAGCGATAAACTATGGCTACACCTTC.

This chain connects TRBV28 to TRBJ2-5, with D possibly matching TRBD1 (5 bases). CDR1 and CDR2 from the germline V gene are MDHEN and SYDVKM. V shed 4 bases and J shed 7 bases, with 16 bases lying between them. The length of the CDR3 is 14 residues. The CDR3 spells CASSSPGRVGTQYF. The CDR3 region has the DNA TGTGCCAGCAGTTCCCCGGGCAGGGTGGGGACCCAGTACTTC.

The count of this clone is one. The chain has TRBV15 and TRBJ2-5; 11 positions agree with TRBD2. Germline CDR1 LNHNV, CDR2 YYDKDF (reference sequence). V lost 6 bases and J lost 4; bases outside the gene matches: 13. This CDR3 spans 17 amino acids. The CDR3 sequence: CATRAKSGLAGGETQYF. The CDR3 DNA follows: TGTGCCACCAGGGCTAAATCGGGTCTAGCGGGGGGAGAGACCCAGTACTTC.

This clone has only a few counts. The chain combines TRBV10-3 with TRBJ2-3; 13 bases fit TRBD2. This CDR3 is built from 17 residues. The ends lost 6 bases at V and 0 bases at J; junction bases unmatched: 6. CDR1 is ENHRY and CDR2 is SYGVKD in the germline V gene. CDR3 sequence: CAIRKGTSGTSTDTQYF. The CDR3, as DNA: TGTGCCATCAGAAAAGGGACTAGCGGGACTAGCACAGATACGCAGTATTTT.

The chain carries TRBV7-2 and TRBJ1-5, with D hard to call. Trimming stripped 5 bases from V and 2 bases from J, with 13 bases between. The CDR3 spans 15 residues. Germline CDR1 and CDR2: SGHTA and FQGNSA. The CDR3 sequence is CASSPSGYGNQPQHF. Written as DNA, the CDR3 is TGTGCCAGCAGCCCCTCCGGGTATGGCAATCAGCCCCAGCATTTT.

The rearrangement uses TRBV5-1 and TRBJ1-6, with TRBD1 as a possible D gene (6 bases). The germline CDR1 and CDR2 sequences are SGHRS and YFSETQ. This CDR3 comprises 17 residues. The V and J ends lost 4 bases and 0 bases respectively, with 14 bases between them. As DNA, the CDR3 is TGCGCCAGCAGCCCGGACAGTCGGAGCTCCTATAATTCACCCCTCCACTTT. Its protein product is CASSPDSRSSYNSPLHF.

The chain is built from TRBV4-1 and TRBJ2-2; the D is unclear. V dropped 0 bases and J dropped 0 bases, with 11 bases sitting between them. The CDR3 is 17 residues long. Germline V CDR1 and CDR2: MGHRA, YSYEKL. This CDR3 reads CASSQEEASSNTGELFF. The CDR3 bases are TGCGCCAGCAGCCAAGAAGAGGCCAGTTCGAACACCGGGGAGCTGTTTTTT.

This clone showed up just a few times. This rearrangement joins TRBV6-5 to TRBJ1-2; a possible D gene is TRBD1 (6 bases). The CDR3 is made up of 14 amino acids. The germline V and J ends were trimmed by 6 bases and 8 bases, with 19 bases remaining between them. Germline V CDR1 and CDR2: MNHEY, SVGAGI. This CDR3 reads CASSKTGYLVGYTF. CDR3 DNA: TGTGCCAGCAGCAAGACAGGCTACCTGGTAGGCTACACCTTC.

V usage is TRBV6-6 and J usage is TRBJ2-3; tentative D call: TRBD2 (6 bases). CDR1 is MNHNY, CDR2 SVGAGI, per germline (reference sequence). V lost 5 bases, J lost 1 base, and 10 bases lay in between. The CDR3 is made up of 14 amino acids. Here the CDR3 DNA reads TGTGCCAGCAGTACGGGACTCCGCACAGATACGCAGTATTTT. Translated: CASSTGLRTDTQYF.

The chain has TRBV5-8 and TRBJ2-3; TRBD2 matches at 9 bases. The CDR3 extends over 14 amino acids. CDR1 SGHTS and CDR2 YDEGEE come from the germline V gene. V trimming: 5 bases; J trimming: 6 bases; junction bases outside the gene matches: 7. The DNA of the CDR3 is TGTGCCAGCAGACGGCGGGGGGGCAGGGATACGCAGTATTTT. This codes for CASRRRGGRDTQYF.

This clone has just a few counts. The gene calls are TRBV7-2 and TRBJ2-7, with 8 bases matching TRBD2. V shed 5 bases and J 7 bases; nucleotides not matched to a gene: 7. The CDR3 runs to 13 residues. Per germline, CDR1 SGHTA and CDR2 FQGNSA. The CDR3 protein is CASSPGGVEEQYF. The DNA for the CDR3 is TGTGCCAGCAGCCCGGGGGGGGTAGAGGAGCAGTACTTC.

The chain joins TRBV7-2 to TRBJ1-6, with 9 bases identical to TRBD1. V trimming: 4 bases; J trimming: 9 bases; junction bases outside the gene matches: 7. CDR1 is SGHTA and CDR2 is FQGNSA in the germline V gene. This CDR3 is 15 amino acids long. CDR3 residues: CASSSSGTGRSPLHF. CDR3 nucleotides: TGTGCCAGCAGCTCCTCCGGGACAGGGCGTTCACCCCTCCACTTT.

The rearrangement links TRBV29-1 to TRBJ1-5; D is unclear. Germline CDR1 SQVTM, CDR2 ANQGSEA. V was clipped by 2 bases and J by 5 bases, with 7 bases between them. The CDR3 has 12 residues. CDR3 bases: TGCAGCGTTGAAAGCACAGATCAGCCCCAGCATTTT. This gives the protein CSVESTDQPQHF.

J is TRBJ2-1 and V is TRBV28; D is undetermined. Germline V CDR1 and CDR2: MDHEN, SYDVKM. The V end was cut by 6 bases, the J end by 0 bases, with 12 bases between. The CDR3 contains 15 residues. The CDR3 spells CASRSDLSSYNEQFF. CDR3 nucleotide sequence: TGTGCCAGCAGGTCTGACTTGAGCTCCTACAATGAGCAGTTCTTC. The full variable domain, its missing parts supplied by reference TRBV28 and TRBJ2-1, is DVKVTQSSRYLVKRTGEKVFLECVQDMDHENMFWYRQDPGLGLRLIYFSYDVKMKEKGDIPEGYSVSREKKERFSLILESASTNQTSMYLCASRSDLSSYNEQFFGPGTRLTVL.

V usage is TRBV9 and J usage is TRBJ2-7; 9 positions agree with TRBD2. Germline CDR1 and CDR2: SGDLS and YYNGEE. V trimming: 4 bases; J trimming: 4 bases; junction bases outside the gene matches: 12. The CDR3 sequence is 16 residues long. CDR3 sequence reads: CASSPYQRLAGYEQYF. The CDR3 nucleotides are TGTGCCAGCAGCCCCTATCAACGGCTAGCGGGGTACGAGCAGTACTTC.